This TCR beta chain was documented in a study of beta chain features in type 1 diabetes. Isolated RNA was reverse transcribed in full, so expressed TCRB transcripts were sequenced. Assay used: immunoSEQ multiplex PCR; TCRdb lists only in-frame clones, some missing. The profile covers approximately 150,000 clones, with about 10% appearing a single time and around 1.4% taken by the ten largest. Each of the CD4+ naive, central memory, regulatory and stem cell-like memory populations was sorted via CD45RO/CCR7/CD25/CD127/CD95/CD27. In germline, CDR1 is MNHEY, CDR2 SMNVEV (reference sequence). Trimming took 3 bases from V and 4 from J; bases not matched to a gene: 4. The CDR3 extends over 14 amino acids. Findings and limits, study-wide: Researchers reported that naive, central memory and Treg TCRB repertoires appeared more similar in patients than in healthy donors. Junctions at VDJ sites from type 1 diabetes patients had fewer insertions and more deletions.

Comments on this clone: What it binds is not known.

The genes are TRBV27 and TRBJ1-1, with TRBD1 identical over 8 bases. The TCR was taken from a man between 18 and 35 years old in good health. The source material was naive CD4+ T cells from blood. The CDR3: CASSLGRGPTEAFF. The DNA for the CDR3 is TGTGCCAGCAGTTTGGGCAGGGGGCCCACTGAAGCTTTCTTT.